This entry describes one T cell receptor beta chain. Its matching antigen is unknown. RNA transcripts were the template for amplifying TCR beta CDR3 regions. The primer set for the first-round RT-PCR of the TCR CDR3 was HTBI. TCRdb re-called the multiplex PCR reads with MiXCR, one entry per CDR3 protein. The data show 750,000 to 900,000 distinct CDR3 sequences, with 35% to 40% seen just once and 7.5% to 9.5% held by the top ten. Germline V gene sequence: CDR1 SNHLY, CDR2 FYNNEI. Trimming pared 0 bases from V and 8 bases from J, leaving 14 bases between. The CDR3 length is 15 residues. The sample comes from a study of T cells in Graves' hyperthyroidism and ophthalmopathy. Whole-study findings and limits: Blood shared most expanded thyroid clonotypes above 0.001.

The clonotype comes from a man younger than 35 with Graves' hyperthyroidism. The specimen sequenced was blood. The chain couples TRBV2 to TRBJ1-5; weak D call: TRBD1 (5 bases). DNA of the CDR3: TGTGCCAGCAGTGAAGCTCAGGGCTCCTCCAAGCCCCAGCATTTT. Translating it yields CASSEAQGSSKPQHF.